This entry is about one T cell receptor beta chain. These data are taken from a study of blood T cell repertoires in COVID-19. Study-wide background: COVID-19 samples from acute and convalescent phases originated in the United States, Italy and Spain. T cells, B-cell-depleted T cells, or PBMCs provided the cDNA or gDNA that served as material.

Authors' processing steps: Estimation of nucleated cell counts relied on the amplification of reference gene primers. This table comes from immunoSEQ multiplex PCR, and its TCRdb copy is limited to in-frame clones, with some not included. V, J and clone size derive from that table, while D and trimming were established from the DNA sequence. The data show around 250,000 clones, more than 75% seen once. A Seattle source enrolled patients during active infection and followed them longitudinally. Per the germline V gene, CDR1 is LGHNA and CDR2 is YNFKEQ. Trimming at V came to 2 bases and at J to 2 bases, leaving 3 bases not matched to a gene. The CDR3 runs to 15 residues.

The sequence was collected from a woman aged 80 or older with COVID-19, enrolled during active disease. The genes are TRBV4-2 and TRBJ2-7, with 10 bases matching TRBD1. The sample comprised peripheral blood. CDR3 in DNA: TGTGCCAGCAGCCAACTGGGACAGGGGCCCTACGAGCAGTACTTC. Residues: CASSQLGQGPYEQYF.